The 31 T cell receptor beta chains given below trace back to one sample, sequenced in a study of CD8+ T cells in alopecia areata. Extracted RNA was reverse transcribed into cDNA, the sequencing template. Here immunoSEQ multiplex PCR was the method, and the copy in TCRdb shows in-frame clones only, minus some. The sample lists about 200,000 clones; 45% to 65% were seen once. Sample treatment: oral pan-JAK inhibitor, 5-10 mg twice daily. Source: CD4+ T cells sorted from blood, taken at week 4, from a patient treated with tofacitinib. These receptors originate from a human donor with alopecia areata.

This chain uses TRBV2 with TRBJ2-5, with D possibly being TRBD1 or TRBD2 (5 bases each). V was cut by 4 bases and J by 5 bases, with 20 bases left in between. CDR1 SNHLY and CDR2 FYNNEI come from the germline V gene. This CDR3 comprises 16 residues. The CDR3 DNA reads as TGTGCCAGCAGTGCCCCCTGGGCCGTGGGGGAGGAGACCCAGTACTTC. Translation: CASSAPWAVGEETQYF.

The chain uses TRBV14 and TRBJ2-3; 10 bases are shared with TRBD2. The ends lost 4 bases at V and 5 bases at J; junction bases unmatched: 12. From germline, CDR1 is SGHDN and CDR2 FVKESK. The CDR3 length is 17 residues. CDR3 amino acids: CASSRHERGGREDTQYF. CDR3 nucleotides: TGTGCCAGCAGCCGCCACGAGCGGGGGGGCCGGGAAGATACGCAGTATTTT.

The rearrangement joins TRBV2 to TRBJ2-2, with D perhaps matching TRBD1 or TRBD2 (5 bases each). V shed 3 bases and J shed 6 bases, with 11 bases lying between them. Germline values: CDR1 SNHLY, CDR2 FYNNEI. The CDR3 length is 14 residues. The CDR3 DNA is TGTGCCAGCAGTGACGGGGCTGAGGCCGGGGAGCTGTTTTTT. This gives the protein CASSDGAEAGELFF.

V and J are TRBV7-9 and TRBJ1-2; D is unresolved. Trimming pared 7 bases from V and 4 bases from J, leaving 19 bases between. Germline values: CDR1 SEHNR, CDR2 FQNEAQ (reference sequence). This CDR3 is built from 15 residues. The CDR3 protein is CASNHDKAKIYGYTF. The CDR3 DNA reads TGTGCCAGCAACCATGACAAAGCGAAGATCTATGGCTACACCTTC.

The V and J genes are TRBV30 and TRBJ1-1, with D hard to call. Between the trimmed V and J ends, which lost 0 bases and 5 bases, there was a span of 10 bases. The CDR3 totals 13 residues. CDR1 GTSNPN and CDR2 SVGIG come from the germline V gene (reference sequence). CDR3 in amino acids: CAWSVRGSTEAFF. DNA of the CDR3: TGTGCCTGGAGTGTACGAGGTTCTACTGAAGCTTTCTTT.

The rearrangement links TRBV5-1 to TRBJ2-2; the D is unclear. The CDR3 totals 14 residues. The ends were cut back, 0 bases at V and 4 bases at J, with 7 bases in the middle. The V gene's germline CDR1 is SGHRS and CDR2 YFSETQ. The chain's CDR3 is CASSLDGFTGELFF. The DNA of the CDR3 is TGCGCCAGCAGCTTGGATGGGTTCACCGGGGAGCTGTTTTTT.

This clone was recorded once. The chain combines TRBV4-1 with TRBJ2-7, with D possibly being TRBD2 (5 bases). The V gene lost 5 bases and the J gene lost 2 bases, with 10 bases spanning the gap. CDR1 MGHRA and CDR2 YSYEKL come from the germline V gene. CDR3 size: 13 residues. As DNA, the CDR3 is TGCGCCAGCAGCGGACTCGCCACCTACGAGCAGTACTTC. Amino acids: CASSGLATYEQYF.

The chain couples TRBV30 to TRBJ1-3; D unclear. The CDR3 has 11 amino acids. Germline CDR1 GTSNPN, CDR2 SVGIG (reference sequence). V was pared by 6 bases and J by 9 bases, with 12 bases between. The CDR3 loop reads CACSREITIYF. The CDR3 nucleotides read TGTGCCTGTTCCCGGGAAATCACCATATATTTT.

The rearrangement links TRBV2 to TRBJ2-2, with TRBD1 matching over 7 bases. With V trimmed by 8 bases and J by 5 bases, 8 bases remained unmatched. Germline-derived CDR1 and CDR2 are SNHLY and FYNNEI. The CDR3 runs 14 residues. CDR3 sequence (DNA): TGTGCCAGCCGCCGGGACAGCCCTACCGGGGAGCTGTTTTTT. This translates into CASRRDSPTGELFF.

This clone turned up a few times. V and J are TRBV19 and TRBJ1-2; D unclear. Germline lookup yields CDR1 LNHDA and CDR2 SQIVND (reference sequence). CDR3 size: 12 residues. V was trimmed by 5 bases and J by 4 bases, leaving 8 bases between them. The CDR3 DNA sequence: TGTGCCAGTAGTCTCGAACGCTATGGCTACACCTTC. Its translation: CASSLERYGYTF.

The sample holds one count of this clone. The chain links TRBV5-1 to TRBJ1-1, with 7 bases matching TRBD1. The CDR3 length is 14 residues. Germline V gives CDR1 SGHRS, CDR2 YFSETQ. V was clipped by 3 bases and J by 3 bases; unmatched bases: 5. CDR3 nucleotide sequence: TGCGCCAGCAGCTCACAGGGGTCGGACACTGAAGCTTTCTTT. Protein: CASSSQGSDTEAFF.

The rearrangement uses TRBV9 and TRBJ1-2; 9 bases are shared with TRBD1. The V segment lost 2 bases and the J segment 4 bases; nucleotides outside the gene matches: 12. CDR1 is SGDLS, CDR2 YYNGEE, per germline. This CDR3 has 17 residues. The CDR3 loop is CASSVGPGQGRTYGYTF. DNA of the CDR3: TGTGCCAGCAGCGTGGGGCCGGGACAGGGAAGGACCTATGGCTACACCTTC.

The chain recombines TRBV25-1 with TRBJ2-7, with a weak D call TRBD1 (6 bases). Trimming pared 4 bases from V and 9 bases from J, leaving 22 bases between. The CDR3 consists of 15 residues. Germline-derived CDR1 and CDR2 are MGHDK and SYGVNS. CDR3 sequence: CASSAVQGRPTLQYF. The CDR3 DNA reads TGTGCCAGCAGTGCCGTACAGGGCCGACCTACGCTGCAGTACTTC.

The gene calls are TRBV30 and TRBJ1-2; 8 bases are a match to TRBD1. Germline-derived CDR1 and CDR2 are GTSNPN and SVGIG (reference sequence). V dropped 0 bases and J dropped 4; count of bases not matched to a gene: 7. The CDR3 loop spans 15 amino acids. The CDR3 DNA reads TGTGCCTGGAGTGTACTTGGACAGGGACCCTATGGCTACACCTTC. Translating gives CAWSVLGQGPYGYTF.

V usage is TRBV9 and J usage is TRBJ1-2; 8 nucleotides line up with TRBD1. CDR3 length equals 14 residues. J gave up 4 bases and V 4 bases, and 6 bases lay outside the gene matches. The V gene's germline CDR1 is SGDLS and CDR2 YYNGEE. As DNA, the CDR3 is TGTGCCAGCAGCCCAACAACAGGGGGCTATGGCTACACCTTC. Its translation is CASSPTTGGYGYTF. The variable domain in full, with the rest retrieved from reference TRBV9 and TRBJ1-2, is DSGVTQTPKHLITATGQRVTLRCSPRSGDLSVYWYQQSLDQGLQFLIQYYNGEERAKGNILERFSAQQFPDLHSELNLSSLELGDSALYFCASSPTTGGYGYTFGSGTRLTVV.

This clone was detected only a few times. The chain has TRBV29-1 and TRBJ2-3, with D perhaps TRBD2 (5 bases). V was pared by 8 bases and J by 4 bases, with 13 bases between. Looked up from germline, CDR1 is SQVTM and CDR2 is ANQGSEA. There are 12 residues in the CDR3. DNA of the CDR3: TGCAGCTCCAAGGCGGGCGCAGATACGCAGTATTTT. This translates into CSSKAGADTQYF.

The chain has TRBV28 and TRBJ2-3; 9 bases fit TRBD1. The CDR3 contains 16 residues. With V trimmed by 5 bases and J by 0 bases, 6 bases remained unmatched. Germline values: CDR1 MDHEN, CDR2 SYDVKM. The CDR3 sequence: CASSLQGAWSTDTQYF. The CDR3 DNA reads TGTGCCAGCAGTCTACAGGGGGCATGGAGCACAGATACGCAGTATTTT.

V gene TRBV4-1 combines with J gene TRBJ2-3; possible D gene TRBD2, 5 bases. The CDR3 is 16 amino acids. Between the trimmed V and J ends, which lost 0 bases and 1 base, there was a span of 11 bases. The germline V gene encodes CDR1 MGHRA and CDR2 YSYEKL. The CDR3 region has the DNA TGCGCCAGCAGCCAAGAAAGGGCGGGTGGCACAGATACGCAGTATTTT. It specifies CASSQERAGGTDTQYF.

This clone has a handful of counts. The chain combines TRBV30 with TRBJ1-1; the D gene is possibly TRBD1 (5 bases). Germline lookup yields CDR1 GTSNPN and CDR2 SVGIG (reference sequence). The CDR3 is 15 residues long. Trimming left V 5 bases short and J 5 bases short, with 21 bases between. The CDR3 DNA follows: TGTGCCTGGGGATTCTGGGACTTCGGAGGGACTGAAGCTTTCTTT. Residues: CAWGFWDFGGTEAFF.

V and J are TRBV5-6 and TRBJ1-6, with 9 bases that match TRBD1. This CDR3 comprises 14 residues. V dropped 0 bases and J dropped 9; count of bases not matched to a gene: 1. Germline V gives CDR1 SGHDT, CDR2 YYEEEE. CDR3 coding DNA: TGTGCCAGCAGCTTGGAACAGGGGGCTTCACCCCTCCACTTT. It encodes CASSLEQGASPLHF. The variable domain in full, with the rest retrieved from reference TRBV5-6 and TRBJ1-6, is DAGVTQSPTHLIKTRGQQVTLRCSPKSGHDTVSWYQQALGQGPQFIFQYYEEEERQRGNFPDRFSGHQFPNYSSELNVNALLLGDSALYLCASSLEQGASPLHFGNGTRLTVT.

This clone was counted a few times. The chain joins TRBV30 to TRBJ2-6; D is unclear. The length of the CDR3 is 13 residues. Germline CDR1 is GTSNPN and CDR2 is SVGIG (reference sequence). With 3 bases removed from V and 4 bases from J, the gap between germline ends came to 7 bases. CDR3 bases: TGTGCCTGGAGAGCGACAGGGGCCAACGTCCTGACTTTC. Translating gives CAWRATGANVLTF.

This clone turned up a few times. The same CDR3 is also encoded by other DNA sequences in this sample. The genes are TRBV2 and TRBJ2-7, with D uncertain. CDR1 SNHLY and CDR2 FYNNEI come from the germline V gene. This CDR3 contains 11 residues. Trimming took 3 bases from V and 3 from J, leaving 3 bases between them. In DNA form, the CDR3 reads TGTGCCAGCAGTGAGATCTACGAGCAGTACTTC. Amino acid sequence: CASSEIYEQYF.

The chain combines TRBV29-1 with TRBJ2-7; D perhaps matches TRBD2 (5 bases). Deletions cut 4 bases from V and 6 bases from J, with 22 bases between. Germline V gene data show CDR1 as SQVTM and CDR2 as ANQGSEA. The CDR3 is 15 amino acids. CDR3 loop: CSVAARGGLDGEQYF. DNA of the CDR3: TGCAGCGTTGCGGCCAGAGGCGGGCTGGACGGCGAGCAGTACTTC.

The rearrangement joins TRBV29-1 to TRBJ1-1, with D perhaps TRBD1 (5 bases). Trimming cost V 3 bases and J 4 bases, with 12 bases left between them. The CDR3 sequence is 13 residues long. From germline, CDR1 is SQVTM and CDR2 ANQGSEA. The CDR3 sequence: CSVEGRVGTEAFF. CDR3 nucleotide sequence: TGCAGCGTTGAGGGCAGGGTGGGCACTGAAGCTTTCTTT.

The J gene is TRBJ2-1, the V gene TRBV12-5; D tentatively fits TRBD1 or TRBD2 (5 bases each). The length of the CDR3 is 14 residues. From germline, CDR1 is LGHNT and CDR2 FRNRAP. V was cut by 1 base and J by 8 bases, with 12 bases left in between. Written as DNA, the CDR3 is TGTGCTAGTGGTTTGGGCAACCGAGGGGATGAGCAGTTCTTC. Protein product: CASGLGNRGDEQFF.

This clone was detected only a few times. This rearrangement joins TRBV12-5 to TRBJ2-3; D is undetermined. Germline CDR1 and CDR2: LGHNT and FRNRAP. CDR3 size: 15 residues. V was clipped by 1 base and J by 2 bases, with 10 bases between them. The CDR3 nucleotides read TGTGCTAGTGGTTTGGGTGACGGATACACAGATACGCAGTATTTT. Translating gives CASGLGDGYTDTQYF.

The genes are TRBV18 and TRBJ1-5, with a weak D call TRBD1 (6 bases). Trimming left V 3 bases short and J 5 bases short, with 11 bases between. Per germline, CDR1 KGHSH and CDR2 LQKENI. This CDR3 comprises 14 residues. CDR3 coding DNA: TGTGCCAGCTCACCGTCGGCAGGGGATCAGCCCCAGCATTTT. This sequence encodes CASSPSAGDQPQHF. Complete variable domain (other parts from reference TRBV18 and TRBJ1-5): NAGVMQNPRHLVRRRGQEARLRCSPMKGHSHVYWYRQLPEEGLKFMVYLQKENIIDESGMPKERFSAEFPKEGPSILRIQQVVRGDSAAYFCASSPSAGDQPQHFGDGTRLSIL.

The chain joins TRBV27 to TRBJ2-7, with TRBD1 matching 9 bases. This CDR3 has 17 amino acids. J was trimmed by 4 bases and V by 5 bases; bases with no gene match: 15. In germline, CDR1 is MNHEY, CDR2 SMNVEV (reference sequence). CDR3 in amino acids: CASSMLLRGDRAYEQYF. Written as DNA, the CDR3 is TGTGCCAGCAGTATGCTCCTGAGGGGGGACAGGGCGTACGAGCAGTACTTC.

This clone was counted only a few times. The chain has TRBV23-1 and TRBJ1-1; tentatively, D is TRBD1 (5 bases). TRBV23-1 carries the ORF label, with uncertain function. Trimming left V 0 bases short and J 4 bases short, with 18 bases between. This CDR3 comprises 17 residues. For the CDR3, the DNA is TGCGCCAGCAGTCAATCAGTATCCCAGGGACCCGCCACTGAAGCTTTCTTT. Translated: CASSQSVSQGPATEAFF.

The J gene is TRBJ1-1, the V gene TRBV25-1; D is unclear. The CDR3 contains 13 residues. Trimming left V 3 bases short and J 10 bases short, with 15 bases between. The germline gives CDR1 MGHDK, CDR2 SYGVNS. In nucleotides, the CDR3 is TGTGCCAGCAGTGACTCGGCCCTCCGGTCAGCTTTCTTT. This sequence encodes CASSDSALRSAFF.

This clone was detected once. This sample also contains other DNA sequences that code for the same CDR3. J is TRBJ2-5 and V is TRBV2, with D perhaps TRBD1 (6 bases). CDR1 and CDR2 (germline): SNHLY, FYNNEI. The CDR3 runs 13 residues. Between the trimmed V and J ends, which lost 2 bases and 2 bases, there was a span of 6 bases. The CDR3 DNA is TGTGCCAGCAGTGAACAGGGGCAAGAGACCCAGTACTTC. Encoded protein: CASSEQGQETQYF.